This TCR beta chain was documented in a study of T-cell reconstitution after alpha-beta-depleted transplantation in children. Preparation of the TCRbeta library was carried out with unique molecular identifiers. Each CDR3 protein gets one entry after TCRdb re-called the PCR reads with MiXCR. The profile shows tens of thousands of distinct CDR3 sequences, less than 15% of them singletons. This CDR3 spans 15 amino acids. The V segment lost 0 bases and the J segment 5 bases; nucleotides outside the gene matches: 5. Germline V gene data show CDR1 as LGHNA and CDR2 as YNFKEQ. This clonotype occurred a few times.

This sequence originates from a male patient between 2 and 10 years old who had a stem cell transplant for acute lymphoblastic leukemia, so the T cells may come from the graft donor. The specimen was PBMCs, mostly from graft donor cells, collected 180 days after TCRalphabeta/CD19-depleted stem cell transplant. The chain is built from TRBV4-2 and TRBJ2-7; 9 positions match TRBD1. The CDR3 sequence: CASSQDGTGLDEQYF. In nucleotides, the CDR3 is TGTGCCAGCAGCCAAGATGGGACAGGGCTCGACGAGCAGTACTTC.